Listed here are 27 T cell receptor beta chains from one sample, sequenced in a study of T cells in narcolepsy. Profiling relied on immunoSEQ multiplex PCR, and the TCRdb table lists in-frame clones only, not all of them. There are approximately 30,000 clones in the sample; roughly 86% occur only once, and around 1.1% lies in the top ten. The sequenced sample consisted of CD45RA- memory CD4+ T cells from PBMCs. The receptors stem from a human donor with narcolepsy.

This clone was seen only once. The CDR3 DNA sequence: TGCGCCAGCAGCCAAGAAGGAGGGCGCGCCCATGGCTACACCTTC. Its protein product is CASSQEGGRAHGYTF. The rearrangement links TRBV4-1 to TRBJ1-2, with D unresolved. The CDR3 consists of 15 residues. Germline V gives CDR1 MGHRA, CDR2 YSYEKL. The germline V and J ends were trimmed by 0 bases and 6 bases, with 14 bases remaining between them.

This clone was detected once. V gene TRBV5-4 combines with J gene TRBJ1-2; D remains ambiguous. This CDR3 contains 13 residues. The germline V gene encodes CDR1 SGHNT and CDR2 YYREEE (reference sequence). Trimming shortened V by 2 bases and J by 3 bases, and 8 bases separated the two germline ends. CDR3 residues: CASSFDEDYGYTF. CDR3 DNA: TGTGCCAGCAGCTTCGACGAGGACTATGGCTACACCTTC.

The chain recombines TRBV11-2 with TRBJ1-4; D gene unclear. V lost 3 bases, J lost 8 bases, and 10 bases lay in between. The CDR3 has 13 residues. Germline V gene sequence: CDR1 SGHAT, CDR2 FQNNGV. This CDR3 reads CASSLGFVEKLFF. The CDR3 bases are TGTGCCAGCAGCTTGGGGTTTGTGGAAAAACTGTTTTTT.

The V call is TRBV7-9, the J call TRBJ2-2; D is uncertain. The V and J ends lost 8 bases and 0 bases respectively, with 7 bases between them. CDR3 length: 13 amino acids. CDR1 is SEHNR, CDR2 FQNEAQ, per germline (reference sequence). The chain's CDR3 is CASRYSNTGELFF. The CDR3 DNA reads TGTGCCAGCCGCTATTCGAACACCGGGGAGCTGTTTTTT.

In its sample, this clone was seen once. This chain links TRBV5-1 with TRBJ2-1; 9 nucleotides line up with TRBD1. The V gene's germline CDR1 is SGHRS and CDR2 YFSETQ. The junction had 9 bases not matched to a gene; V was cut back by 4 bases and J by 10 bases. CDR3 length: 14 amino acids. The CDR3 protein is CASSPGQGIGEQFF. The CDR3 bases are TGCGCCAGCAGCCCTGGACAGGGGATAGGCGAGCAGTTCTTC.

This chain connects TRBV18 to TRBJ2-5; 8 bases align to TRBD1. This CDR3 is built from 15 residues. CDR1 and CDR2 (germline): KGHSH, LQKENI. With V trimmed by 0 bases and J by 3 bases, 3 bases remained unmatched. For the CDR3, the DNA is TGTGCCAGCTCACCACCGACAGGGGTGGAAGAGACCCAGTACTTC. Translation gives CASSPPTGVEETQYF.

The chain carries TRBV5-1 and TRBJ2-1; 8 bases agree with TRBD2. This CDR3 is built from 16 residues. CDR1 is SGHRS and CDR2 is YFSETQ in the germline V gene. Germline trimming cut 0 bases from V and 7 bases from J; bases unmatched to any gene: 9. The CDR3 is CASSLASGTRTNEQFF. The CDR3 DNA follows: TGCGCCAGCAGCTTGGCCAGCGGGACTAGGACGAATGAGCAGTTCTTC.

In DNA, the CDR3 is TGTGCCAGCAGCTTGACCCCCGATGGTAGCTCCTACGAGCAGTACTTC. It yields the protein CASSLTPDGSSYEQYF. The V gene is TRBV5-5, the J gene TRBJ2-7; D is ambiguous. Germline values: CDR1 SGHKS, CDR2 YYEKEE (reference sequence). The CDR3 is 16 residues long. Deletions cut 1 base from V and 0 bases from J, with 14 bases between. The variable domain in full, completed from reference TRBV5-5 and TRBJ2-7, reads DAGVTQSPTHLIKTRGQQVTLRCSPISGHKSVSWYQQVLGQGPQFIFQYYEKEERGRGNFPDRFSARQFPNYSSELNVNALLLGDSALYLCASSLTPDGSSYEQYFGPGTRLTVT.

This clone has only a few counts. The chain's CDR3 is CASSAAPYSPLHF. CDR3 sequence (DNA): TGTGCCAGCAGTGCGGCTCCATATTCACCCCTCCACTTT. This chain connects TRBV2 to TRBJ1-6; unclear D gene. The V end lost 4 bases, the J end lost 8 bases, and 9 bases lay between the germline ends. This CDR3 comprises 13 residues. Germline V gives CDR1 SNHLY, CDR2 FYNNEI.

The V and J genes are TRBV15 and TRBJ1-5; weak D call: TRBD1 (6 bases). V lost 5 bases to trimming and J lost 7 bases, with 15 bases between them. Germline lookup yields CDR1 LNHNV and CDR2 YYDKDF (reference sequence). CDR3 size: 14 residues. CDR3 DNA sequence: TGTGCCACCAGCGGCACGGGGGCTCGGCAGCCCCAGCATTTT. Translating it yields CATSGTGARQPQHF.

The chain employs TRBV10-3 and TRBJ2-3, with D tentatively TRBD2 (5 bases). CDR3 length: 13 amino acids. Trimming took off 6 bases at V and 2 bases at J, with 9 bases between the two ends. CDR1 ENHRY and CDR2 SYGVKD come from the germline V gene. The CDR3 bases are TGTGCCATCAGCGGGGTACACACAGATACGCAGTATTTT. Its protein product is CAISGVHTDTQYF.

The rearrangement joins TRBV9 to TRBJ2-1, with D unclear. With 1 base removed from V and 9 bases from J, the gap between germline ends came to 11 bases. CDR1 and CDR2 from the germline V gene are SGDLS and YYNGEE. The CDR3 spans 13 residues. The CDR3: CASSVSPSGEQFF. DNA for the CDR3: TGTGCCAGCAGCGTAAGCCCTTCGGGTGAGCAGTTCTTC.

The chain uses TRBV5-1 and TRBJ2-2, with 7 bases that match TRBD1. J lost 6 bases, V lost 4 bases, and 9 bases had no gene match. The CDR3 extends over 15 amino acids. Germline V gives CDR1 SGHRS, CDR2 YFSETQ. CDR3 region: CASSVTGTVAGELFF. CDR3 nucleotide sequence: TGCGCCAGCAGCGTGACCGGGACAGTCGCCGGGGAGCTGTTTTTT. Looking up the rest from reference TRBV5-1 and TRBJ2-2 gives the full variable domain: KAGVTQTPRYLIKTRGQQVTLSCSPISGHRSVSWYQQTPGQGLQFLFEYFSETQRNKGNFPGRFSGRQFSNSRSEMNVSTLELGDSALYLCASSVTGTVAGELFFGEGSRLTVL.

CDR3 in DNA: TGTGCCAGCAGGACCTCCGGGACAGGGGGAAACACCATATATTTT. Protein: CASRTSGTGGNTIYF. The chain uses TRBV5-6 and TRBJ1-3, with 9 bases that match TRBD1. V lost 5 bases, J lost 4 bases, and 7 bases stayed unmatched. The germline V gene encodes CDR1 SGHDT and CDR2 YYEEEE. The CDR3 is made up of 15 amino acids. The entire variable domain, with the rest obtained from reference TRBV5-6 and TRBJ1-3, is as follows: DAGVTQSPTHLIKTRGQQVTLRCSPKSGHDTVSWYQQALGQGPQFIFQYYEEEERQRGNFPDRFSGHQFPNYSSELNVNALLLGDSALYLCASRTSGTGGNTIYFGEGSWLTVV.

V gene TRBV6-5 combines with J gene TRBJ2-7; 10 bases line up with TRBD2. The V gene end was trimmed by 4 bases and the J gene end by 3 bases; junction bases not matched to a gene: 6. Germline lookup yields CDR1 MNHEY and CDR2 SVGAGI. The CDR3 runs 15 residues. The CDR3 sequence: CASSWTSGGGYEQYV. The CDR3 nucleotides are TGTGCCAGCAGTTGGACTAGCGGCGGGGGCTACGAGCAGTACGTC.

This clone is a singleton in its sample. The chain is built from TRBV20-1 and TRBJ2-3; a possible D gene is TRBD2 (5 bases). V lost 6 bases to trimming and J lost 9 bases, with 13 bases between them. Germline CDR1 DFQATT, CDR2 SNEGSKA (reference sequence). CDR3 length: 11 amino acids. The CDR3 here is CSAQGGPTQYF. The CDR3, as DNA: TGCAGTGCCCAAGGCGGGCCGACGCAGTATTTT.

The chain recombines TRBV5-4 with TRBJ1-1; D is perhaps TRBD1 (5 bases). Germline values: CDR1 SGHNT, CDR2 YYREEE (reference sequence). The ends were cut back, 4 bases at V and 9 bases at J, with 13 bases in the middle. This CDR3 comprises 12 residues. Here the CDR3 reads CASSHPGGKAFF. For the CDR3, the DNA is TGTGCCAGCAGCCATCCCGGGGGGAAAGCTTTCTTT.

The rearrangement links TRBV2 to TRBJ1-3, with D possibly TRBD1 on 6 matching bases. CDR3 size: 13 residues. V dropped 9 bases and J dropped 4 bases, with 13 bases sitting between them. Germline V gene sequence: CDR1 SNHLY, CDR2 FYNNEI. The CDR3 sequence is CARRGGDGNTIYF. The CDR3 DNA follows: TGTGCCAGAAGGGGGGGAGACGGAAACACCATATATTTT.

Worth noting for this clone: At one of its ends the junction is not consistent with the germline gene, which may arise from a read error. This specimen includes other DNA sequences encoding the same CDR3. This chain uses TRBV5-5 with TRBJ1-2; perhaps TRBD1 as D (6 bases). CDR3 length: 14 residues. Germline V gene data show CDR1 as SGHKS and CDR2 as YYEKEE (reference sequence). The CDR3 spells CASSIDQGKGGYTF. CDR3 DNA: TGCGCCAGCAGCATCGACCAGGGGAAAGGCGGCTACACCTTC.

The CDR3 bases are TGTGCCAGCTCACCACCTGGAGGGACAGGGTTCCTCACAGCGCCGAATGAAAAACTGTTTTTT. This translates into CASSPPGGTGFLTAPNEKLFF. V is TRBV18 and J is TRBJ1-4; TRBD1 agrees at 9 bases. Looked up from germline, CDR1 is KGHSH and CDR2 is LQKENI. Trimming cost V 0 bases and J 5 bases; bases outside gene matches: 19. The CDR3 covers 21 residues.

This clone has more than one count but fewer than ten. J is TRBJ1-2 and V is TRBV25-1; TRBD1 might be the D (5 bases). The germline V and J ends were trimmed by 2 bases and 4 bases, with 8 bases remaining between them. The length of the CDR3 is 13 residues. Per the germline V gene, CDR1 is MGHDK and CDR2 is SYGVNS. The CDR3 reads CASSEVGGYGYTF. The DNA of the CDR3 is TGTGCCAGCAGTGAAGTGGGGGGCTATGGCTACACCTTC.

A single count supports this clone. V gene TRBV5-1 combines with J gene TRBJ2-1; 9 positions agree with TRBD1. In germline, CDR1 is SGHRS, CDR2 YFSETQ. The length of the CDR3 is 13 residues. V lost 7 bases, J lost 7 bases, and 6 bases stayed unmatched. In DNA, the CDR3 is TGCGCCAGCCGGGACAGGGATGGGAATGAGCAGTTCTTC. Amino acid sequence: CASRDRDGNEQFF.

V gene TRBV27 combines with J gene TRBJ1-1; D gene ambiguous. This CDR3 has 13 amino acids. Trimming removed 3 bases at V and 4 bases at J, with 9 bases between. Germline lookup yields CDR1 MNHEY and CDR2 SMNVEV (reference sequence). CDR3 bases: TGTGCCAGCAGTTTTAATCGTTTCACTGAAGCTTTCTTT. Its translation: CASSFNRFTEAFF.

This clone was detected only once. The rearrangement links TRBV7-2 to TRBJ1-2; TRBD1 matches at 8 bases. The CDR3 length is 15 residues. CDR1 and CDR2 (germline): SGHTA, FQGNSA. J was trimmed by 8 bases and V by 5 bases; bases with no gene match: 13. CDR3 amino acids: CASSPPAGTGRGYTF. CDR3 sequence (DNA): TGTGCCAGCAGCCCCCCAGCCGGGACAGGTCGCGGCTACACCTTC.

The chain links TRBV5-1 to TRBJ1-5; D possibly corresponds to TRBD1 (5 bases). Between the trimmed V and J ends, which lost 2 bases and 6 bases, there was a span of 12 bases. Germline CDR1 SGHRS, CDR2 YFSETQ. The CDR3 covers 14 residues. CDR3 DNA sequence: TGCGCCAGCAGCTTCGAGGGTGGGGGTCAGCCCCAGCATTTT. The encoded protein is CASSFEGGGQPQHF.

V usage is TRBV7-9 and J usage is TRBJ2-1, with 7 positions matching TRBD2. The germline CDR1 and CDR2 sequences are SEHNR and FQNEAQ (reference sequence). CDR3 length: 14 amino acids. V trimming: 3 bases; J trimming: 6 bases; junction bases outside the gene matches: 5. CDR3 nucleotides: TGTGCCAGCAGCTTCGGTCTAGCGGCCAATGAGCAGTTCTTC. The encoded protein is CASSFGLAANEQFF.

The CDR3 spells CASSPVGGRTEAFF. The DNA for the CDR3 is TGTGCCAGCAGCCCCGTAGGGGGCAGGACTGAAGCTTTCTTT. V gene TRBV7-9 combines with J gene TRBJ1-1; 7 nucleotides agree with TRBD1. V shed 5 bases and J 5 bases; nucleotides not matched to a gene: 8. Germline V lookup: CDR1 SEHNR, CDR2 FQNEAQ (reference sequence). The CDR3 is 14 amino acids.